This T cell receptor beta chain was captured by sequencing in a study of cytomegalovirus exposure and HLA in healthy donors. Study details: Counted in an early data release were about 85 million unique TCRs from HLA-typed donors. Within the Caucasian-associated ancestry cluster were roughly 82% of the 350 to 400 genotyped donors. Points from the study as a whole: The investigators catalogued some 160 TCR beta chains as cytomegalovirus-associated. When analyzed later, a missense DCLRE1C variant was found to be linked to TCR beta V- and J-gene trimming.

V was pared by 4 bases and J by 1 base, with 18 bases between. This CDR3 contains 16 residues. Germline CDR1 SGHRS, CDR2 YFSETQ. This clone has a handful of counts. Its antigen remains unknown. This PCR relied on a set of 60 Vbeta primers and 13 Jbeta primers. The repertoire was sequenced with immunoSEQ multiplex PCR; TCRdb's copy has only in-frame clones and lacks some. This table holds about 100,000 clones, around three quarters found once. The specimen was PBMCs. This rearrangement joins TRBV5-1 to TRBJ2-7; TRBD2 might be the D (6 bases). This TCR was sampled from a woman in her forties or fifties in good health and CMV-seropositive. The CDR3: CASSHPRGSSSYEQYF. The CDR3 bases are TGCGCCAGCAGCCATCCGCGGGGTAGTTCATCCTACGAGCAGTACTTC.